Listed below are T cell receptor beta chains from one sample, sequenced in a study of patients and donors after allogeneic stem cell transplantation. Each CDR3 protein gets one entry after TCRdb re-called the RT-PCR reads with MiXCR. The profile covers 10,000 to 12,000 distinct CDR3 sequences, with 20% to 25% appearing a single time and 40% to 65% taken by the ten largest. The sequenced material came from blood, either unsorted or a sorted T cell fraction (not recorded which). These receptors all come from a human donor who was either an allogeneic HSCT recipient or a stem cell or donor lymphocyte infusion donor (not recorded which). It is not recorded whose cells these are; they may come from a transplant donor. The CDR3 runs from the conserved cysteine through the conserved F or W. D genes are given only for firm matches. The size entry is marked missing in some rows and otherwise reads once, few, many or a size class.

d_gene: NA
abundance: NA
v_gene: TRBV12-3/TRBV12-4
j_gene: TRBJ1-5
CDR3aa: CASSPTENQPQHF
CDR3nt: TGTGCCAGCAGCCCGACAGAGAATCAGCCCCAGCATTTT

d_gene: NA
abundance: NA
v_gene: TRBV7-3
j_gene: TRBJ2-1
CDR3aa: CASSLDRDHEQFF
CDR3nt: TGTGCCAGCAGCCTCGACCGTGACCATGAGCAGTTCTTC

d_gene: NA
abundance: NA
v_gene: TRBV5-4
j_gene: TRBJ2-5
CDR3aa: CASSSGPRPQETQYF
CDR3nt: TGTGCCAGCAGCTCGGGACCCCGACCTCAAGAGACCCAGTACTTC

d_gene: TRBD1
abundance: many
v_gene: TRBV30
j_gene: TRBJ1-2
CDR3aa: CAWSNRGRGYGYTF
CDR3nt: TGTGCCTGGAGTAACAGGGGGCGTGGATATGGCTACACCTTC

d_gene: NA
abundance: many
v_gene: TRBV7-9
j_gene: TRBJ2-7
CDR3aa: CASSDLNSYEQYF
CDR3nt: TGTGCCAGCAGCGATTTAAACTCCTACGAGCAGTACTTC

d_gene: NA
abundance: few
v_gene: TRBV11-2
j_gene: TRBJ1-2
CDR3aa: CASSLVGGPYTF
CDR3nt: TGTGCCAGCAGCTTAGTAGGGGGGCCCTACACCTTC

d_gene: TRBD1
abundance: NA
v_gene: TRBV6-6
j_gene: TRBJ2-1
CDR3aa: CASSETGTGVSYNEQFF
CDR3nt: TGTGCCAGCAGTGAGACCGGGACAGGGGTCTCCTACAATGAGCAGTTCTTC

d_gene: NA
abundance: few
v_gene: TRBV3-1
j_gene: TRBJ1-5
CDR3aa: CASSQDWRQPQHF
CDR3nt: TGTGCCAGCAGCCAAGATTGGCGTCAGCCCCAGCATTTT

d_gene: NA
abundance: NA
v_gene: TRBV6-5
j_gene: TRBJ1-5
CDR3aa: CASSRGSQPQHF
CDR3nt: TGTGCCAGCAGTCGCGGAAGTCAGCCCCAGCATTTT

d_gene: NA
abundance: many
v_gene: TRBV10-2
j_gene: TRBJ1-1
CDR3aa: CASSVGVSGTEAFF
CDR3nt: TGCGCCAGCAGTGTTGGGGTTTCTGGGACTGAAGCTTTCTTT

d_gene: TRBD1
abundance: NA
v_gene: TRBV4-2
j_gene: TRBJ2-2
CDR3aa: CASSQQQGANTGELFF
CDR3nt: TGTGCCAGCAGCCAACAACAGGGGGCGAACACCGGGGAGCTGTTTTTT

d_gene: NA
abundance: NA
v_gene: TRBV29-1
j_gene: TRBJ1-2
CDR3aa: CSVARIARDGYTF
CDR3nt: TGCAGCGTTGCCCGCATAGCCAGGGATGGCTACACCTTC

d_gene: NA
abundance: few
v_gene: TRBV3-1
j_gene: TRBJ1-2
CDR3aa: CASSQDATNYGYTF
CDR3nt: TGTGCCAGCAGCCAAGATGCCACTAACTATGGCTACACCTTC

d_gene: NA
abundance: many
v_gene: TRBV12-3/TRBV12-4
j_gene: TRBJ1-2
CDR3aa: CASSFRRSYGYTF
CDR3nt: TGTGCCAGCAGTTTTCGGCGGAGCTATGGCTACACCTTC

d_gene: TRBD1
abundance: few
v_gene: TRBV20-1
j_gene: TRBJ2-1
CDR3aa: CSANPGTAYNEQFF
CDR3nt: TGCAGTGCTAACCCCGGGACAGCCTACAATGAGCAGTTCTTC

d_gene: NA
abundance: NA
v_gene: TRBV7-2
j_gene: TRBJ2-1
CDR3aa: CASSTHPSSYNEQFF
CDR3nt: TGTGCCAGCAGCACACACCCGAGCTCCTACAATGAGCAGTTCTTC

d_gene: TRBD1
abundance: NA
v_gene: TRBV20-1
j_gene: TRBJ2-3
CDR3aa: CSAHPRTGPPDTQYF
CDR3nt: TGCAGTGCCCACCCGAGGACAGGGCCCCCAGATACGCAGTATTTT

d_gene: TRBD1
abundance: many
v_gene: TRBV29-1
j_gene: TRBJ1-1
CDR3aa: CSVFRDSGTEAFF
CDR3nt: TGCAGCGTATTCCGGGACAGCGGGACTGAAGCTTTCTTT

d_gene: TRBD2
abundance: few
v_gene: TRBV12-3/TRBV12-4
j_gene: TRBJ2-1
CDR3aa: CASSGTSGGAQFF
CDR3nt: TGTGCCAGCAGTGGGACTAGCGGGGGGGCACAGTTCTTC

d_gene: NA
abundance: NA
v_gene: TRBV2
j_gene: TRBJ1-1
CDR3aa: CASSAVPGAGTEAFF
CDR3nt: TGTGCCAGCAGTGCCGTTCCAGGGGCGGGAACTGAAGCTTTCTTT

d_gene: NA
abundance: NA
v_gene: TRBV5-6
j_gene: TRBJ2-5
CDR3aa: CASSWATGWSAQYF
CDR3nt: TGTGCCAGCAGCTGGGCGACGGGGTGGTCGGCCCAGTACTTC

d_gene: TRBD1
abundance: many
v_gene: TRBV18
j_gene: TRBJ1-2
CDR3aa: CASSPTGGENGYTF
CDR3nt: TGTGCCAGCTCACCGACAGGGGGAGAGAATGGCTACACCTTC

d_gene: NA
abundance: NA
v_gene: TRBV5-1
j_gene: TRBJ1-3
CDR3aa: CASSLFGTWDSGNTIYF
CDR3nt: TGCGCCAGCAGCTTGTTTGGTACATGGGACTCTGGAAACACCATATATTTT

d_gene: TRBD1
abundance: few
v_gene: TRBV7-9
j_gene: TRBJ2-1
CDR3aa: CASSLGQGVDNEQFF
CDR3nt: TGTGCCAGCAGCTTAGGTCAGGGGGTAGACAATGAGCAGTTCTTC

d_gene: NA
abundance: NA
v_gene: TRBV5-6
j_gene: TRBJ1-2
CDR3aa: CASSLYSEAIF
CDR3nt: TGTGCCAGCAGCCTCTATTCAGAGGCAATCTTC

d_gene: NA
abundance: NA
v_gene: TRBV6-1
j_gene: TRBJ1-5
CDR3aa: CASIGSNQPQHF
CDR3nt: TGTGCCAGCATAGGTAGCAATCAGCCCCAGCATTTT

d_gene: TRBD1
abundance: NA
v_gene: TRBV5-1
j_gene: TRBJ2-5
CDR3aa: CASSKADDRGETQYF
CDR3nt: TGCGCCAGCAGTAAGGCCGATGACAGGGGAGAGACCCAGTACTTC

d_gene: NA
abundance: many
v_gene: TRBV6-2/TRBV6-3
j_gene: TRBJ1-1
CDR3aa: CASSSDSKAFF
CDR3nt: TGTGCCAGCAGCTCGGACAGTAAAGCTTTCTTT

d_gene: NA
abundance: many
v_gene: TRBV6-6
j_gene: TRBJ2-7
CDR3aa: CASSPSGYEQYF
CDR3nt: TGTGCCAGCAGTCCTTCAGGGTACGAGCAGTACTTC

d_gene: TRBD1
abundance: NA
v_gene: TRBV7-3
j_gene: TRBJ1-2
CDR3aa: CASSRQGASVDGYTF
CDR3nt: TGTGCCAGCAGCAGGCAGGGGGCCTCTGTAGATGGCTACACCTTC

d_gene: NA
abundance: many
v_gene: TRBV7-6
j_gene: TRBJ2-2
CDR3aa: CASSYKPEYTGELFF
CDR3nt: TGTGCCAGCAGCTATAAACCCGAGTACACCGGGGAGCTGTTTTTT

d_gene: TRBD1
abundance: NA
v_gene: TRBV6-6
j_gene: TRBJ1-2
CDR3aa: CASRETGGYGYTF
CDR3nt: TGTGCCAGCAGGGAGACAGGGGGGTATGGCTACACCTTC

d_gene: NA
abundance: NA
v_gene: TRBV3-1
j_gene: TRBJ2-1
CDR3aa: CASSQSGAGGEQFF
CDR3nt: TGTGCCAGCAGCCAATCCGGGGCGGGTGGAGAGCAGTTCTTC

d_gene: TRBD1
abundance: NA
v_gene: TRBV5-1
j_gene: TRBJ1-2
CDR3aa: CASSFQQGAEGYTF
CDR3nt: TGCGCCAGCAGCTTTCAACAGGGGGCCGAGGGCTACACCTTC

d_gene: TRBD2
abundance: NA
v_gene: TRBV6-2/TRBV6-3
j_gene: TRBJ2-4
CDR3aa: CASTLAGGLAKNIQYF
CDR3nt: TGTGCCAGCACTCTTGCGGGGGGACTAGCCAAAAACATTCAGTACTTC

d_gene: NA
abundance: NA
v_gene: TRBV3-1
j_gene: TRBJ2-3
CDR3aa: CASSLAVDTQYF
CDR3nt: TGTGCCAGCAGCTTAGCTGTAGATACGCAGTATTTT

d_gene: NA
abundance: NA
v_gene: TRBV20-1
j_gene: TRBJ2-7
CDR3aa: CSAQNLGEVIEGSYEQYF
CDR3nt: TGCAGTGCGCAAAACCTGGGGGAGGTTATTGAGGGCTCCTACGAGCAGTACTTC

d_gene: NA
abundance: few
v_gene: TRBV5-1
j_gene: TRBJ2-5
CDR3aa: CASTEMGHPGETQYF
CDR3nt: TGCGCCAGCACCGAGATGGGACACCCTGGGGAGACCCAGTACTTC

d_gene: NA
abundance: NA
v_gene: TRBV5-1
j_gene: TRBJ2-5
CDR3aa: CASSWDQETQYF
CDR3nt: TGCGCCAGCAGCTGGGACCAAGAGACCCAGTACTTC

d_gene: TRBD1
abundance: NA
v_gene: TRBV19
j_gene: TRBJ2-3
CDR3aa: CASSLGGWGTGSGDTQYF
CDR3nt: TGTGCCAGTAGTTTGGGTGGTTGGGGGACAGGGAGCGGAGATACGCAGTATTTT

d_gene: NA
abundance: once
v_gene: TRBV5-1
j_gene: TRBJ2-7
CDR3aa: CASSSAQVHSYEQYF
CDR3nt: TGCGCCAGCAGCTCCGCTCAGGTCCACTCCTACGAGCAGTACTTC

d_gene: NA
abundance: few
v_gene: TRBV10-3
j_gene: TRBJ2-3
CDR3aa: CAIGQEASDTQYF
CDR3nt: TGTGCCATCGGGCAAGAAGCGTCCGATACGCAGTATTTT

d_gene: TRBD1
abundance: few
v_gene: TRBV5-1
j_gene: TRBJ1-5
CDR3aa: CASSQGQGDQPQHF
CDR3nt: TGCGCCAGCAGCCAGGGACAGGGAGATCAGCCCCAGCATTTT

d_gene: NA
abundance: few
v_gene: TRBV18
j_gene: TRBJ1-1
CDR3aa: CASSPGQGPNEAFF
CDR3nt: TGTGCCAGCTCACCGGGGCAAGGGCCCAATGAAGCTTTCTTT

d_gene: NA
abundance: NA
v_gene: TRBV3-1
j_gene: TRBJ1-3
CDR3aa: CARIFTVSGNTIYF
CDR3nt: TGTGCCAGGATTTTTACAGTCTCTGGAAACACCATATATTTT

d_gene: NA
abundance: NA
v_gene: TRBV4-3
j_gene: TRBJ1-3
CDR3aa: CASSQVSSGNTIYF
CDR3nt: TGCGCCAGCAGCCAAGTGTCTTCCGGAAACACCATATATTTT

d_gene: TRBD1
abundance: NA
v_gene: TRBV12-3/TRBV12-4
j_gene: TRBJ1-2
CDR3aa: CASSPTGTGTGNYGYTF
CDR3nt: TGTGCCAGCAGTCCCACCGGGACAGGTACCGGGAACTATGGCTACACCTTC

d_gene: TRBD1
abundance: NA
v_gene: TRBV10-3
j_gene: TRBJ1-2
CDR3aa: CAISDLGQGSGYTF
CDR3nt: TGTGCCATCAGTGATTTAGGACAGGGCAGCGGCTACACCTTC

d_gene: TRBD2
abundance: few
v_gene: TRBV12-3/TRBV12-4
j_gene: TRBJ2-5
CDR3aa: CASSTSSGGTRETQYF
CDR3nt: TGTGCCAGCAGTACATCTAGCGGGGGCACCCGAGAGACCCAGTACTTC

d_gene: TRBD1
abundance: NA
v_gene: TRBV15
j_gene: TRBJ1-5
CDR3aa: CATSTGGTVSNQPQHF
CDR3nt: TGTGCCACCAGTACAGGGGGTACAGTGAGCAATCAGCCCCAGCATTTT

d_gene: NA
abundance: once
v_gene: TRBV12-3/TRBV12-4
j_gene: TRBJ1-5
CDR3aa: CASSLGLGGRNQPQHF
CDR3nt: TGTGCCAGCAGTTTAGGACTGGGGGGAAGAAATCAGCCCCAGCATTTT

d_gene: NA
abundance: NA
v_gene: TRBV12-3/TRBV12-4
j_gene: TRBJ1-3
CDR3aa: CASSFRQLGSVNSGNTIYF
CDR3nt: TGTGCCAGCAGTTTTCGACAGTTGGGCTCAGTAAACTCTGGAAACACCATATATTTT